This TCR beta chain was sequenced for a study of cytomegalovirus exposure and HLA in healthy donors. Study-level findings and limits: Many donors carried some public TCRs, although rarity characterized most TCR sequences. CMV antigen specificity of three CMV-associated chains was confirmed in vitro.

The length of the CDR3 is 14 residues. In germline, CDR1 is MNHEY, CDR2 SMNVEV (reference sequence). With 7 bases clipped from V and 3 bases from J, the junction kept 8 bases outside the gene matches. A note on this clone: Its antigen is currently unknown.

TCRdb keeps only in-frame clones here, not all; method: immunoSEQ multiplex PCR. This table has roughly 180,000 clones, approximately 89% appearing once. Sequenced sample: PBMCs. This chain joins TRBV27 and TRBJ2-7; TRBD1 aligns across 8 bases. This TCR was recovered from a man younger than 40 in good health and CMV-seropositive. The CDR3 DNA follows: TGTGCCAGCACCCCCGGGACAGGAGGCTACGAGCAGTACTTC. Translated, it gives CASTPGTGGYEQYF.